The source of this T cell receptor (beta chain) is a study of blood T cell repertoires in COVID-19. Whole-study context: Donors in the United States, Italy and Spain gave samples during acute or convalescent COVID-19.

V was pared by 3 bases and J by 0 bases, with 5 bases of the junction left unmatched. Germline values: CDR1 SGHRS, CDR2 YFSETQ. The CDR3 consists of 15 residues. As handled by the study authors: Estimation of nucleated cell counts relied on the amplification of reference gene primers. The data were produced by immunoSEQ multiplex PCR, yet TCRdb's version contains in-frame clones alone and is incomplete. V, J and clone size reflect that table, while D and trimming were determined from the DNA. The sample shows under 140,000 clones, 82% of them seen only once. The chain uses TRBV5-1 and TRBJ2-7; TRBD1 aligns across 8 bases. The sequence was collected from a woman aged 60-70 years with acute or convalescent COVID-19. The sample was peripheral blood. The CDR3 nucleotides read TGCGCCAGCAGCTCGAGGGGACAGGCCTCCTACGAGCAGTACTTC. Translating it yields CASSSRGQASYEQYF.